The 9 T cell receptor beta chains presented below share a single source sample, sequenced in a study of response to subunit inactivated influenza vaccine. TCRdb re-derived calls from the RT-PCR reads in MiXCR, one entry per CDR3 protein. The table has around 470,000 distinct CDR3 sequences, around 7.7% seen once. The sequencing here drew on PBMCs from blood, taken around 25 months after vaccination. The receptors derive from a man aged 45 to 75 who received an inactivated influenza vaccine.

This clonotype was observed a few times. The rearrangement links TRBV5-1 to TRBJ1-1, with TRBD1 as a possible D gene (5 bases). The V end was cut by 0 bases, the J end by 1 base, with 7 bases between. The CDR3 has 14 amino acids. CDR1 and CDR2 (germline): SGHRS, YFSETQ. CDR3 loop: CASSLGTQNTEAFF. The CDR3 coding sequence is TGCGCCAGCAGCTTGGGGACACAGAACACTGAAGCTTTCTTT.

This chain uses TRBV6-2 or TRBV6-3 with TRBJ2-1; 11 nucleotides agree with TRBD2. This CDR3 is 16 amino acids long. The ends lost 7 bases at V and 9 bases at J; junction bases unmatched: 14. The germline V gene encodes CDR1 MNHEY and CDR2 SVGEGT. The CDR3 bases are TGTGCCAGCACCTCGCTAGCGGGGGGTCGGATGGGTGAGCAGTTCTTC. Translating gives CASTSLAGGRMGEQFF.

The J gene is TRBJ2-5, the V gene TRBV10-3, with TRBD2 identical over 7 bases. The V gene's germline CDR1 is ENHRY and CDR2 SYGVKD. This CDR3 has 13 residues. The V gene end was trimmed by 10 bases and the J gene end by 2 bases; junction bases not matched to a gene: 7. CDR3 protein: CATIAGSQETQYF. The CDR3 DNA follows: TGTGCCACCATAGCGGGCTCGCAAGAGACCCAGTACTTC.

This clonotype was counted a few times. The rearrangement links TRBV6-1 to TRBJ2-3; TRBD2 is a possible D gene (6 bases). Per the germline V gene, CDR1 is MNHNS and CDR2 is SASEGT. This CDR3 spans 13 amino acids. Trimming stripped 7 bases from V and 2 bases from J, with 10 bases between. The CDR3 loop reads CASNGGTTDTQYF. CDR3 DNA sequence: TGTGCCAGCAACGGAGGGACCACAGATACGCAGTATTTT.

V and J are TRBV13 and TRBJ2-1; D ambiguous. CDR3 size: 13 residues. With 5 bases removed from V and 9 bases from J, the gap between germline ends came to 14 bases. Germline loops: CDR1 PRHDT, CDR2 FYEKMQ (reference sequence). DNA for the CDR3: TGTGCCAGCAGCCTCTCGAGGACGGGTGAGCAGTTCTTC. It is translated as CASSLSRTGEQFF.

This clonotype was counted many times. This chain uses TRBV10-3 with TRBJ1-1, with D perhaps TRBD1 (6 bases). V was clipped by 9 bases and J by 3 bases, with 17 bases between them. CDR3 size: 14 residues. Germline CDR1 reads ENHRY; CDR2 reads SYGVKD. The CDR3 loop is CAIRPHQGHTEAFF. The CDR3 region has the DNA TGTGCCATTCGCCCGCACCAGGGGCACACTGAAGCTTTCTTT.

The genes are TRBV6-2 or TRBV6-3 and TRBJ1-1; TRBD1 is a possible D gene (6 bases). The germline V gene has CDR1 MNHEY and CDR2 SVGEGT. V was cut by 6 bases and J by 4 bases, with 12 bases left in between. The CDR3 length is 13 residues. The CDR3 coding sequence is TGTGCCAGCAGCTTCACAGGGACCACTGAAGCTTTCTTT. Encoded protein: CASSFTGTTEAFF.

The sample holds a few counts of this clonotype. The rearrangement joins TRBV7-8 to TRBJ1-1, with D unresolved. V was clipped by 1 base and J by 4 bases, with 13 bases between them. Germline CDR1 reads SGHVS; CDR2 reads FQNEAQ. The CDR3 length is 15 residues. CDR3 amino acids: CASSLVYVSRTEAFF. CDR3 nucleotides: TGTGCCAGCAGCTTAGTTTATGTCAGCCGCACTGAAGCTTTCTTT.

This chain links TRBV6-5 with TRBJ2-5; 9 nucleotides line up with TRBD1. Germline V gene lookup returns CDR1 MNHEY and CDR2 SVGAGI. Losses at the gene ends were 5 bases for V and 5 bases for J; bases not matched to a gene: 9. The CDR3 is 15 amino acids. CDR3 amino acids: CASSNRGRMGETQYF. CDR3 DNA: TGTGCCAGCAGTAACAGGGGGCGGATGGGGGAGACCCAGTACTTC.